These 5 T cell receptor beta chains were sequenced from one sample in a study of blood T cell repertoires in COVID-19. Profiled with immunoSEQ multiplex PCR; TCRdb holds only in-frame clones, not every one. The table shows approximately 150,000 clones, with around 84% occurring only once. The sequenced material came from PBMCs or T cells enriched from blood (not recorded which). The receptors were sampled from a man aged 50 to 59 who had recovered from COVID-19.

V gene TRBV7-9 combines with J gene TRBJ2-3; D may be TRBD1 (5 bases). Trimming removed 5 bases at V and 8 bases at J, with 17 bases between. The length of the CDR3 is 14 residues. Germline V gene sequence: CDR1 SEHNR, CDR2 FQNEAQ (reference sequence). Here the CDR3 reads CASSTPGRQGTQYF. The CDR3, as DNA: TGTGCCAGCAGCACCCCAGGGCGGCAAGGTACGCAGTATTTT.

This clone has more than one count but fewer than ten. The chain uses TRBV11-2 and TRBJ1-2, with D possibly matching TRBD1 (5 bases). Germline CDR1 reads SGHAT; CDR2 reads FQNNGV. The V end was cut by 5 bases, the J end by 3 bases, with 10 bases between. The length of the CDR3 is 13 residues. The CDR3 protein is CASSPGGHYGYTF. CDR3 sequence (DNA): TGTGCCAGCAGCCCCGGGGGACACTATGGCTACACCTTC. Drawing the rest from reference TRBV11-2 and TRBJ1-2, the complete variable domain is EAGVAQSPRYKIIEKRQSVAFWCNPISGHATLYWYQQILGQGPKLLIQFQNNGVVDDSQLPKDRFSAERLKGVDSTLKIQPAKLEDSAVYLCASSPGGHYGYTFGSGTRLTVV.

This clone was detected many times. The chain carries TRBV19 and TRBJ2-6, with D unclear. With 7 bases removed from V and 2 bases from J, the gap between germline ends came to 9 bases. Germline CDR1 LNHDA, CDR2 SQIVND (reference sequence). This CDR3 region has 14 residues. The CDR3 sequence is CASTGNTGANVLTF. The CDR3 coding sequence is TGTGCCAGTACAGGAAACACTGGGGCCAACGTCCTGACTTTC.

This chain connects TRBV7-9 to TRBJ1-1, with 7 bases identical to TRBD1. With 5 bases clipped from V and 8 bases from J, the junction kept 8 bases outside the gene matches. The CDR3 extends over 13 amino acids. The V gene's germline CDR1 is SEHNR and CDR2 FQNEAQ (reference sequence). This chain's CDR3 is CASSPLGGSEAFF. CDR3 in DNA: TGTGCCAGCAGCCCACTAGGGGGCTCAGAAGCTTTCTTT.

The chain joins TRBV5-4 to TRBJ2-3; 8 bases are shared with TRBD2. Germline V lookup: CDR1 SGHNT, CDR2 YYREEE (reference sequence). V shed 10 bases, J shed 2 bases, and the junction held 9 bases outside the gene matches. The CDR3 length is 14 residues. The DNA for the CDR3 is TGTGCCTGGGGAGCGGGGGACCTCACAGATACGCAGTATTTT. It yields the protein CAWGAGDLTDTQYF.